The 26 T cell receptor beta chains in this list originate from one sample, sequenced in a study of PD-L1 blockade in urothelial cancer. Repertoires were generated with immunoSEQ multiplex PCR, while TCRdb's copy carries only in-frame clones and drops some. The data show approximately 79,000 clones, approximately 89% seen once. Time point indicated: peripheral blood 6 weeks after treatment start. The sample in question was PBMCs, obtained around atezolizumab (anti-PD-L1) treatment. Receptor source: a woman older than 75 with urothelial cancer.

The rearrangement joins TRBV7-2 to TRBJ1-4; the match to TRBD1 covers 7 bases. CDR1 and CDR2 (germline): SGHTA, FQGNSA. Unmatched junction bases numbered 9, after V lost 7 bases and J lost 4 bases. CDR3 length equals 15 residues. The CDR3 sequence is CASTRTGTVNEKLFF. The CDR3 DNA sequence: TGTGCCAGCACCAGAACCGGGACAGTTAATGAAAAACTGTTTTTT.

The chain has TRBV28 and TRBJ1-5, with D tentatively TRBD1 (5 bases). The germline V gene encodes CDR1 MDHEN and CDR2 SYDVKM. The CDR3 totals 13 residues. V lost 4 bases, J lost 4 bases, and 8 bases lay in between. The DNA for the CDR3 is TGTGCCAGCAGTTGGCAGGGTAATCAGCCCCAGCATTTT. Translation: CASSWQGNQPQHF.

The rearrangement joins TRBV7-9 to TRBJ2-7; 9 positions match TRBD2. Trimming took 4 bases from V and 0 from J; bases not matched to a gene: 4. CDR1 SEHNR and CDR2 FQNEAQ come from the germline V gene (reference sequence). The CDR3 totals 15 residues. In DNA, the CDR3 is TGTGCCAGCAGCTATAGCGGGAGCAGCTCCTACGAGCAGTACTTC. As protein: CASSYSGSSSYEQYF.

The chain links TRBV28 to TRBJ1-2, with 8 positions matching TRBD1. This CDR3 region has 15 residues. Germline V CDR1 and CDR2: MDHEN, SYDVKM. V lost 2 bases, J lost 6 bases, and 8 bases stayed unmatched. CDR3 region: CASSLLMRDRNGYTF. CDR3 coding DNA: TGTGCCAGCAGTTTACTGATGCGGGACAGGAATGGCTACACCTTC.

The rearrangement links TRBV2 to TRBJ2-2; TRBD1 is a possible D gene (6 bases). The germline gives CDR1 SNHLY, CDR2 FYNNEI. This CDR3 is built from 13 residues. V shed 6 bases and J shed 5 bases, with 10 bases lying between them. The CDR3 bases are TGTGCCAGCAGCCCCGGACAGACCGGGGAGCTGTTTTTT. Translating gives CASSPGQTGELFF.

The chain employs TRBV7-9 and TRBJ2-3; TRBD2 matches at 9 bases. V lost 1 base and J lost 4; bases outside the gene matches: 9. The CDR3 loop spans 17 amino acids. Germline V gene sequence: CDR1 SEHNR, CDR2 FQNEAQ (reference sequence). CDR3 region: CASSLGDSGRLADTQYF. In nucleotides, the CDR3 is TGTGCCAGCAGCTTAGGTGATAGCGGGAGACTGGCAGATACGCAGTATTTT.

The V call is TRBV28, the J call TRBJ2-2; 7 bases agree with TRBD2. The CDR3 is 15 residues long. V lost 6 bases and J lost 6; bases outside the gene matches: 10. Germline CDR1 and CDR2: MDHEN and SYDVKM. This CDR3 reads CASRQSRGRAGELFF. CDR3 DNA sequence: TGTGCCAGCAGACAATCCCGAGGGAGGGCCGGGGAGCTGTTTTTT.

V gene TRBV5-6 combines with J gene TRBJ1-4; the D gene is possibly TRBD1 (5 bases). Trimming removed 1 base from V and 8 bases from J, with 15 bases in between. CDR3 length: 15 amino acids. Germline values: CDR1 SGHDT, CDR2 YYEEEE. CDR3: CASSLTDAGEEKLFF. DNA for the CDR3: TGTGCCAGCAGCTTGACGGACGCGGGGGAGGAAAAACTGTTTTTT.

This chain links TRBV5-1 with TRBJ2-2; 10 bases line up with TRBD1. This CDR3 has 14 residues. Per the germline V gene, CDR1 is SGHRS and CDR2 is YFSETQ. J gave up 5 bases and V 4 bases, and 2 bases lay outside the gene matches. The CDR3 DNA sequence: TGCGCCAGCAGCCGGGACAGGGGTACCGGGGAGCTGTTTTTT. This encodes CASSRDRGTGELFF.

On this clone: In the same sample, other DNA sequences code for this CDR3. This chain connects TRBV19 to TRBJ1-5; 8 bases are a match to TRBD1. The V and J ends lost 6 bases and 7 bases, in that order; junction bases with no gene match: 5. The germline V gene has CDR1 LNHDA and CDR2 SQIVND (reference sequence). The CDR3 covers 13 residues. CDR3 amino acids: CASSDRGGQPQHF. As DNA, the CDR3 is TGTGCCAGTAGCGACAGGGGTGGGCAGCCCCAGCATTTT.

This chain links TRBV28 with TRBJ2-7; a weak D match, TRBD2 (5 bases). The germline V and J ends were trimmed by 5 bases and 6 bases, with 11 bases remaining between them. The CDR3 spans 12 residues. Germline-derived CDR1 and CDR2 are MDHEN and SYDVKM. As DNA, the CDR3 is TGTGCCAGCAGTGGCACTAGAGGCGAGCAGTACTTC. It codes for CASSGTRGEQYF.

The V call is TRBV30, the J call TRBJ1-1; 9 bases match TRBD1. J was trimmed by 5 bases and V by 7 bases; bases with no gene match: 8. The CDR3 loop spans 13 amino acids. Germline-derived CDR1 and CDR2 are GTSNPN and SVGIG (reference sequence). CDR3 DNA: TGTGCCTCGGACAGGGGTATTGGGACTGAAGCTTTCTTT. Protein sequence: CASDRGIGTEAFF.

This chain uses TRBV7-8 with TRBJ2-7, with a tentative D call TRBD1 (6 bases). Trimming took 3 bases from V and 1 from J, leaving 16 bases between them. Germline lookup yields CDR1 SGHVS and CDR2 FQNEAQ. The CDR3 consists of 16 residues. CDR3 residues: CASSFASQGGSYEQYF. As DNA, the CDR3 is TGTGCCAGCAGCTTCGCTAGCCAAGGGGGTTCCTACGAGCAGTACTTC.

The chain uses TRBV19 and TRBJ2-6; 8 bases match TRBD2. Germline V gene lookup returns CDR1 LNHDA and CDR2 SQIVND (reference sequence). This CDR3 contains 17 residues. V trimming: 7 bases; J trimming: 2 bases; junction bases outside the gene matches: 10. DNA of the CDR3: TGTGCCAGTACCTCCGGGAGGGGGGTTGCTGGGGCCAACGTCCTGACTTTC. Translated, it gives CASTSGRGVAGANVLTF.

V gene TRBV19 combines with J gene TRBJ2-3; 8 bases are a match to TRBD2. V lost 10 bases to trimming and J lost 2 bases; unmatched junction nucleotides: 14. CDR3 length: 16 amino acids. Germline V CDR1 and CDR2: LNHDA, SQIVND (reference sequence). The CDR3 nucleotides read TGTGCCACCACAACGGGGGGGGGTTTCTTCACAGATACGCAGTATTTT. Protein product: CATTTGGGFFTDTQYF.

The CDR3 here is CASSRRGPSSYEQYF. The CDR3 coding sequence is TGCGCCAGCAGCCGGCGGGGACCTAGCTCCTACGAGCAGTACTTC. The chain joins TRBV5-1 to TRBJ2-7, with a possible D match to TRBD2 (6 bases). Germline CDR1 SGHRS, CDR2 YFSETQ. V lost 4 bases and J 0 bases, leaving 14 bases between the germline ends. CDR3 length: 15 residues.

The genes are TRBV28 and TRBJ1-2; weak D call: TRBD1 (5 bases). V was pared by 7 bases and J by 4 bases, with 10 bases between. This CDR3 region has 12 residues. Germline CDR1 reads MDHEN; CDR2 reads SYDVKM. This chain's CDR3 is CASTQGFYGYTF. DNA of the CDR3: TGTGCCAGCACGCAGGGCTTCTATGGCTACACCTTC.

This clone was counted a few times. The chain employs TRBV7-9 and TRBJ1-5; a weak D match, TRBD1 (6 bases). Trimming took 3 bases from V and 3 from J, leaving 15 bases between them. The germline V gene encodes CDR1 SEHNR and CDR2 FQNEAQ (reference sequence). This CDR3 is built from 16 residues. CDR3 sequence (DNA): TGTGCCAGCAGCTTCGAACAGGGTGGCAACAATCAGCCCCAGCATTTT. Amino acid sequence: CASSFEQGGNNQPQHF.

J is TRBJ2-5 and V is TRBV25-1; a weak D match, TRBD1 (5 bases). The germline V gene has CDR1 MGHDK and CDR2 SYGVNS. The V and J ends lost 2 bases and 5 bases respectively, with 18 bases between them. This CDR3 contains 16 residues. The CDR3 protein is CASSELGAGPRETQYF. CDR3 in DNA: TGTGCCAGCAGTGAACTAGGGGCAGGGCCCCGTGAGACCCAGTACTTC.

This sequence joins TRBV5-1 and TRBJ2-5, with 11 bases fitting TRBD2. CDR3 size: 23 residues. CDR1 and CDR2 from the germline V gene are SGHRS and YFSETQ. The J segment lost 0 bases and the V segment lost 5 bases, leaving 27 bases of the junction unmatched. The CDR3 here is CASRRPSAGAWGILAGDQETQYF. CDR3 DNA sequence: TGCGCCAGCAGGCGGCCTTCGGCAGGGGCCTGGGGAATACTAGCGGGAGACCAAGAGACCCAGTACTTC.

The rearrangement links TRBV19 to TRBJ1-2; 11 bases line up with TRBD1. Germline V lookup: CDR1 LNHDA, CDR2 SQIVND (reference sequence). V lost 4 bases to trimming and J lost 3 bases; unmatched junction nucleotides: 10. The CDR3 sequence is 17 residues long. Written as DNA, the CDR3 is TGTGCCAGTAGTACTCTAGCCCCGGGACAGGGGGACTATGGCTACACCTTC. Encoded protein: CASSTLAPGQGDYGYTF.

The V gene is TRBV5-1, the J gene TRBJ2-3, with TRBD2 matching over 10 bases. Germline CDR1 SGHRS, CDR2 YFSETQ. The CDR3 totals 15 residues. V lost 7 bases, J lost 1 base, and 6 bases stayed unmatched. CDR3 sequence (DNA): TGCGCCAGCGGGACCGGGACTAGCGGCACAGATACGCAGTATTTT. Amino acids: CASGTGTSGTDTQYF.

This rearrangement joins TRBV5-1 to TRBJ2-7; maybe TRBD1 (6 bases). This CDR3 is built from 14 residues. Trimming shortened V by 4 bases and J by 6 bases, and 17 bases separated the two germline ends. CDR1 and CDR2 from the germline V gene are SGHRS and YFSETQ. This chain's CDR3 is CASSPTGRLGEQYF. For the CDR3, the DNA is TGCGCCAGCAGCCCTACAGGGAGATTGGGCGAGCAGTACTTC.

The rearrangement joins TRBV19 to TRBJ2-2; D not certain. Germline CDR1 LNHDA, CDR2 SQIVND (reference sequence). The CDR3 is 13 residues long. V lost 7 bases and J lost 6, with 12 bases in between. In DNA form, the CDR3 reads TGTGCCAGTACTGCGAGGTTGGCCGGGGAGCTGTTTTTT. This translates into CASTARLAGELFF.

In this sample, this clone turned up once. This sequence joins TRBV2 and TRBJ1-5; D not resolved. V was trimmed by 5 bases and J by 4 bases, leaving 6 bases between them. The CDR3 is 12 residues long. Germline V gene sequence: CDR1 SNHLY, CDR2 FYNNEI. The CDR3 spells CASSRLNQPQHF. Written as DNA, the CDR3 is TGTGCCAGCAGTCGTTTAAATCAGCCCCAGCATTTT.

This chain uses TRBV28 with TRBJ2-1, with TRBD2 matching over 14 bases. The J segment lost 0 bases and the V segment lost 5 bases, leaving 6 bases of the junction unmatched. There are 18 residues in the CDR3. The germline V gene encodes CDR1 MDHEN and CDR2 SYDVKM. CDR3: CASSTGTSGSSSYNEQFF. The CDR3 DNA reads as TGTGCCAGCAGTACCGGGACTAGCGGGAGTAGCTCCTACAATGAGCAGTTCTTC.